Below are 19 T cell receptor beta chains sequenced from a single sample in a study of response to subunit inactivated influenza vaccine. One entry per CDR3 protein results from TCRdb running MiXCR on the RT-PCR reads. The top ten clones hold approximately 6.5% of a sample with roughly 700,000 distinct CDR3 sequences, over 11% of them seen once. This sample comprised PBMCs from blood, obtained around 15 days before vaccination. These TCRs come from a man between 45 and 60 years old who received an inactivated influenza vaccine.

The rearrangement uses TRBV28 and TRBJ2-5; 13 nucleotides line up with TRBD2. Germline lookup yields CDR1 MDHEN and CDR2 SYDVKM. The CDR3 covers 15 residues. V was pared by 7 bases and J by 2 bases, with 4 bases of the junction left unmatched. CDR3 in amino acids: CASTGTSGAQETQYF. DNA of the CDR3: TGTGCCAGCACTGGGACTAGCGGGGCACAAGAGACCCAGTACTTC.

CDR3 DNA: TGTGCCAGCAGTCCGATGACTAGCGGGGAGACCCAGTACTTC. It translates to CASSPMTSGETQYF. The chain uses TRBV2 and TRBJ2-5; 10 bases line up with TRBD2. After removal of 5 bases from V and 5 bases from J, the junction contained 5 bases not matched to a gene. CDR3 length: 14 amino acids. Germline assignment: CDR1 SNHLY and CDR2 FYNNEI.

This clonotype was recorded a few times. V and J are TRBV6-7 and TRBJ2-2, with 8 bases identical to TRBD2. TRBV6-7 is given ORF status, its function remaining uncertain. CDR3 length: 17 amino acids. Trimming cost V 8 bases and J 1 base; bases outside gene matches: 12. CDR3 protein: CASLTLRGGRNTGELFF. The CDR3, as DNA: TGTGCCAGCCTAACCTTACGGGGGGGCCGGAACACCGGGGAGCTGTTTTTT.

This sequence joins TRBV7-2 and TRBJ2-1; D remains ambiguous. CDR3 length equals 13 residues. The germline V gene has CDR1 SGHTA and CDR2 FQGNSA. V lost 2 bases, J lost 1 base, and 3 bases lay in between. CDR3 in DNA: TGTGCCAGCAGCTTACAATCCTACAATGAGCAGTTCTTC. It is translated as CASSLQSYNEQFF.

This rearrangement joins TRBV12-3 or TRBV12-4 to TRBJ2-3; D is undetermined. The CDR3 sequence is 14 residues long. V dropped 3 bases and J dropped 0 bases, with 7 bases sitting between them. The CDR3 reads CASSFDSSTDTQYF. The CDR3, as DNA: TGTGCCAGCAGTTTCGATTCTAGCACAGATACGCAGTATTTT.

This clonotype was observed many times. The V call is TRBV20-1, the J call TRBJ2-5; D gene ambiguous. Germline loops: CDR1 DFQATT, CDR2 SNEGSKA (reference sequence). The CDR3 length is 12 residues. The ends were cut back, 1 base at V and 5 bases at J, with 8 bases in the middle. This CDR3 reads CSARVGWETQYF. DNA for the CDR3: TGCAGTGCTAGAGTTGGATGGGAGACCCAGTACTTC.

This clonotype turned up a few times. The rearrangement uses TRBV30 and TRBJ2-4; TRBD2 aligns across 8 bases. V gave up 4 bases and J gave up 13 bases; unmatched junction bases: 9. CDR1 GTSNPN and CDR2 SVGIG come from the germline V gene (reference sequence). CDR3 length: 12 residues. The CDR3 spells CAWNLGTSNQYF. The CDR3 region has the DNA TGTGCCTGGAATTTGGGGACTAGTAACCAGTACTTC.

This chain links TRBV28 with TRBJ2-7, with a possible D match to TRBD2 (6 bases). Germline CDR1 and CDR2: MDHEN and SYDVKM. The CDR3 is made up of 13 amino acids. Trimming took 6 bases from V and 0 from J, leaving 9 bases between them. CDR3 region: CASRPGVSYEQYF. The CDR3 DNA reads as TGTGCCAGCAGGCCGGGGGTCTCCTACGAGCAGTACTTC.

The table lists this clonotype with many counts. The CDR3 sequence is CAWTDQADRVTYTQYF. CDR3 nucleotide sequence: TGTGCCTGGACGGACCAAGCCGACAGGGTTACTTATACGCAGTATTTT. The V and J genes are TRBV30 and TRBJ2-3, with TRBD1 matching over 7 bases. The CDR3 sequence is 16 residues long. J was trimmed by 7 bases and V by 4 bases; bases with no gene match: 17. Germline V gene data show CDR1 as GTSNPN and CDR2 as SVGIG (reference sequence).

In its sample, this clonotype was seen many times. This sequence joins TRBV28 and TRBJ2-7, with D tentatively TRBD1 (6 bases). From germline, CDR1 is MDHEN and CDR2 SYDVKM. V was shortened by 4 bases and J by 7 bases, with 20 bases between the two germline ends. CDR3 length: 15 residues. The CDR3 DNA follows: TGTGCCAGCAGTTCGTATTTAAACAGGGCGGGTGAGCAGTACTTC. Protein: CASSSYLNRAGEQYF.

The gene calls are TRBV14 and TRBJ2-5; 8 bases map to TRBD1. This CDR3 region has 14 residues. With V trimmed by 3 bases and J by 7 bases, 7 bases remained unmatched. Germline CDR1 reads SGHDN; CDR2 reads FVKESK. Here the CDR3 DNA reads TGTGCCAGCAGCCAGGACAGGGCGGTGGGGACCCAGTACTTC. Its protein is CASSQDRAVGTQYF.

This chain links TRBV3-1 with TRBJ2-3; the match to TRBD2 covers 9 bases. The V segment lost 0 bases and the J segment 2 bases; nucleotides outside the gene matches: 9. CDR3 length: 18 amino acids. Germline V gene lookup returns CDR1 LGHDT and CDR2 YNNKEL (reference sequence). DNA of the CDR3: TGTGCCAGCAGCCAAGACCTGACCGGGACTAGCAACACAGATACGCAGTATTTT. This gives the protein CASSQDLTGTSNTDTQYF.

Remarks on this clonotype: A read error may be the cause here, since a much bigger clone is one base away. The rearrangement joins TRBV28 to TRBJ1-2, with D unclear. This CDR3 region has 13 residues. Per the germline V gene, CDR1 is MDHEN and CDR2 is SYDVKM. As DNA, the CDR3 is TGTTCCAGCAGTTTAAACTCTGGTTATGGCTACACCTTC. Translated: CSSSLNSGYGYTF.

V is TRBV6-2 or TRBV6-3 and J is TRBJ1-1; D gene uncertain. The ends were cut back, 2 bases at V and 9 bases at J, with 10 bases in the middle. CDR1 is MNHEY, CDR2 SVGEGT, per germline. The length of the CDR3 is 12 residues. CDR3: CASSYGGQKAFF. The CDR3 DNA reads as TGTGCCAGCAGTTACGGAGGGCAGAAAGCTTTCTTT.

Only a few counts were recorded for this clonotype. The genes are TRBV18 and TRBJ1-1, with D maybe TRBD1 (5 bases). Germline loops: CDR1 KGHSH, CDR2 LQKENI. Trimming left V 3 bases short and J 7 bases short, with 9 bases between. CDR3 size: 12 residues. CDR3 residues: CASSPGTFEAFF. CDR3 DNA sequence: TGTGCCAGCTCACCGGGGACTTTTGAAGCTTTCTTT.

The CDR3 sequence is CASSMSGSNQPQHF. DNA of the CDR3: TGTGCCAGCAGTATGTCAGGGTCAAATCAGCCCCAGCATTTT. The chain couples TRBV6-1 to TRBJ1-5; tentative D call: TRBD1 (5 bases). Trimming pared 5 bases from V and 4 bases from J, leaving 12 bases between. This CDR3 has 14 residues. The V gene's germline CDR1 is MNHNS and CDR2 SASEGT.

This clonotype was detected a few times. The chain carries TRBV7-2 and TRBJ2-2; the match to TRBD2 covers 10 bases. CDR3 length: 17 amino acids. V was clipped by 5 bases and J by 0 bases; unmatched bases: 6. Germline V lookup: CDR1 SGHTA, CDR2 FQGNSA. CDR3 in DNA: TGTGCCAGCAGCGGTCCAGCGGGAGGGACGAACACCGGGGAGCTGTTTTTT. Its translation: CASSGPAGGTNTGELFF.

The rearrangement links TRBV6-2 or TRBV6-3 to TRBJ1-6; D unclear. Trimming took 7 bases from V and 5 from J, leaving 9 bases between them. This CDR3 has 13 residues. Germline CDR1 MNHEY, CDR2 SVGEGT. Written as DNA, the CDR3 is TGTGCCAGCAAAGACGGAGATAATTCACCCCTCCACTTT. Protein sequence: CASKDGDNSPLHF.

This clonotype was seen only a few times. The J gene is TRBJ1-6, the V gene TRBV21-1; the listed D gene, TRBD1, was not tested against the DNA. TRBV21-1 is marked as a pseudogene. This CDR3 is 16 amino acids long. CDR3 nucleotides: TGTGCCAGCACCTCAGCCCAGGGGGCGGGGAATTCACCCCTCCACTTT. This encodes CASTSAQGAGNSPLHF.